What follows are 28 T cell receptor beta chains derived from one specimen sequenced in a study of blood T cell repertoires in COVID-19. TCRdb keeps only in-frame clones here, not all; method: immunoSEQ multiplex PCR. The sample carries approximately 220,000 clones, 83% recorded once. The sample taken for sequencing was PBMCs or T cells enriched from blood (not recorded which). Source of these receptors: a middle-aged woman who had been exposed to COVID-19.

This clone was seen just once. The chain employs TRBV5-1 and TRBJ1-1; perhaps TRBD1 as D (5 bases). The CDR3 sequence is 13 residues long. The V and J ends lost 2 bases and 8 bases respectively, with 13 bases between them. CDR1 is SGHRS and CDR2 is YFSETQ in the germline V gene. The CDR3: CASSFQSGNEAFF. The CDR3 nucleotides read TGCGCCAGCAGCTTTCAGTCAGGGAACGAAGCTTTCTTT.

In its sample, this clone was seen once. This chain joins TRBV19 and TRBJ1-6, with 8 positions matching TRBD1. Trimming took 5 bases from V and 8 from J; bases not matched to a gene: 8. CDR1 and CDR2 (germline): LNHDA, SQIVND (reference sequence). The CDR3 runs to 15 residues. CDR3 residues: CASSLLQGGDSPLHF. CDR3 nucleotides: TGTGCCAGTAGTCTCTTACAGGGGGGGGATTCACCCCTCCACTTT.

The chain combines TRBV13 with TRBJ2-5, with TRBD2 matching over 12 bases. J lost 2 bases, V lost 6 bases, and 10 bases had no gene match. This CDR3 region has 17 residues. Germline CDR1 reads PRHDT; CDR2 reads FYEKMQ (reference sequence). The CDR3 sequence: CASSRRLAGGRQETQYF. CDR3 in DNA: TGTGCCAGCAGTCGGCGGCTAGCGGGGGGGAGACAAGAGACCCAGTACTTC.

The DNA for the CDR3 is TGTGCCAGCAGCGGAGTGGGGCACACTGAAGCTTTCTTT. This codes for CASSGVGHTEAFF. This rearrangement joins TRBV7-9 to TRBJ1-1; the D gene is possibly TRBD1 (5 bases). The CDR3 has 13 residues. Germline V gives CDR1 SEHNR, CDR2 FQNEAQ (reference sequence). The ends were cut back, 5 bases at V and 3 bases at J, with 10 bases in the middle.

The rearrangement links TRBV9 to TRBJ1-1; 10 nucleotides agree with TRBD1. V lost 3 bases and J lost 1; bases outside the gene matches: 3. CDR1 and CDR2 from the germline V gene are SGDLS and YYNGEE. The CDR3 loop spans 15 amino acids. The CDR3 here is CASSEGTGANTEAFF. The CDR3 nucleotides read TGTGCCAGCAGCGAGGGGACAGGGGCGAACACTGAAGCTTTCTTT.

The chain is built from TRBV19 and TRBJ1-5; tentative D call: TRBD1 (5 bases). V lost 3 bases and J lost 2, with 17 bases in between. The germline V gene encodes CDR1 LNHDA and CDR2 SQIVND (reference sequence). The CDR3 is 17 residues long. CDR3 bases: TGTGCCAGTAGTATGTCCTCCGGGGGATTGCGCAATCAGCCCCAGCATTTT. Protein product: CASSMSSGGLRNQPQHF.

The chain is built from TRBV5-4 and TRBJ1-2; TRBD1 agrees at 9 bases. CDR1 SGHNT and CDR2 YYREEE come from the germline V gene (reference sequence). With 5 bases clipped from V and 7 bases from J, the junction kept 9 bases outside the gene matches. This CDR3 is built from 14 residues. The CDR3, as DNA: TGTGCCAGCAGGGGCCGGGACAGGGCCGGTGGCTACACCTTC. Its translation is CASRGRDRAGGYTF.

The CDR3 reads CASSLVPGQDYGYTF. The CDR3 region has the DNA TGCGCCAGCAGCTTGGTCCCAGGGCAGGACTATGGCTACACCTTC. V is TRBV5-1 and J is TRBJ1-2, with D possibly being TRBD1 (5 bases). V was shortened by 0 bases and J by 3 bases, with 12 bases between the two germline ends. The CDR3 length is 15 residues. Germline CDR1 reads SGHRS; CDR2 reads YFSETQ.

In its sample, this clone was seen a few times. The V and J genes are TRBV6-4 and TRBJ1-2; 10 nucleotides agree with TRBD1. The CDR3 is 15 residues long. Trimming took 7 bases from V and 8 from J; bases not matched to a gene: 13. The germline V gene encodes CDR1 MRHNA and CDR2 SNTAGT. The CDR3 region has the DNA TGTGCCAGCACCTCCCCGGGACAGGGGTATCGGGGCTACACCTTC. Encoded protein: CASTSPGQGYRGYTF.

The chain links TRBV6-5 to TRBJ1-1, with 8 bases identical to TRBD1. The CDR3 covers 14 residues. Germline CDR1 is MNHEY and CDR2 is SVGAGI. V trimming: 7 bases; J trimming: 5 bases; junction bases outside the gene matches: 9. The CDR3 here is CASKSDRERTEAFF. CDR3 sequence (DNA): TGTGCCAGCAAGTCGGACAGGGAGCGAACTGAAGCTTTCTTT.

The J gene is TRBJ1-1, the V gene TRBV19; D perhaps matches TRBD1 (6 bases). Looked up from germline, CDR1 is LNHDA and CDR2 is SQIVND (reference sequence). This CDR3 is built from 17 residues. V was trimmed by 3 bases and J by 1 base, leaving 18 bases between them. In nucleotides, the CDR3 is TGTGCCAGTAGTATCTCACCTACTGGACAGTCGAACACTGAAGCTTTCTTT. Translation gives CASSISPTGQSNTEAFF.

The chain is built from TRBV25-1 and TRBJ1-6; D unresolved. Germline CDR1 reads MGHDK; CDR2 reads SYGVNS. The length of the CDR3 is 12 residues. V was pared by 4 bases and J by 6 bases, with 4 bases between. In DNA, the CDR3 is TGTGCCAGCAGTGTCGGTAATTCACCCCTCCACTTT. Residues: CASSVGNSPLHF.

The chain recombines TRBV30 with TRBJ1-2; D is perhaps TRBD1 (5 bases). The length of the CDR3 is 11 residues. Between the trimmed V and J ends, which lost 1 base and 9 bases, there was a span of 9 bases. The V gene's germline CDR1 is GTSNPN and CDR2 SVGIG (reference sequence). The CDR3 reads CAWSGGSSYTF. The CDR3 nucleotides read TGTGCCTGGAGTGGGGGCAGCAGCTACACCTTC.

This rearrangement joins TRBV4-1 to TRBJ1-5; D is undetermined. CDR3 length: 13 residues. Germline V CDR1 and CDR2: MGHRA, YSYEKL. V was shortened by 0 bases and J by 7 bases, with 7 bases between the two germline ends. The CDR3 DNA sequence: TGCGCCAGCAGCCAAGAACTTGTACAGCCCCAGCATTTT. This gives the protein CASSQELVQPQHF.

The V gene is TRBV10-3, the J gene TRBJ1-6; no clear D gene. V lost 6 bases to trimming and J lost 0 bases, with 9 bases between them. Germline V lookup: CDR1 ENHRY, CDR2 SYGVKD. The CDR3 contains 15 residues. The CDR3 DNA reads as TGTGCCATCAGCAGCGGAAGCTCCTATAATTCACCCCTCCACTTT. It codes for CAISSGSSYNSPLHF.

V usage is TRBV24-1 and J usage is TRBJ2-1, with D unclear. The V and J ends lost 5 bases and 6 bases respectively, with 4 bases between them. The CDR3 consists of 11 residues. Germline V CDR1 and CDR2: KGHDR, SFDVKD. CDR3 sequence: CATSVANEQFF. In nucleotides, the CDR3 is TGTGCCACCAGTGTAGCCAATGAGCAGTTCTTC.

The chain recombines TRBV27 with TRBJ2-1; 9 bases fit TRBD2. The J segment lost 3 bases and the V segment lost 6 bases, leaving 15 bases of the junction unmatched. This CDR3 region has 18 residues. Germline CDR1 is MNHEY and CDR2 is SMNVEV (reference sequence). The CDR3 here is CASSLRVGGGAIYNEQFF. The CDR3 coding sequence is TGTGCCAGCAGCCTAAGGGTTGGCGGGGGGGCTATCTACAATGAGCAGTTCTTC.

The V call is TRBV5-5, the J call TRBJ1-5; 7 bases line up with TRBD1. CDR3 length: 15 amino acids. Germline assignment: CDR1 SGHKS and CDR2 YYEKEE (reference sequence). V lost 1 base to trimming and J lost 4 bases; unmatched junction nucleotides: 5. Written as DNA, the CDR3 is TGTGCCAGCAGCTTGACGGGACAGTCGAATCAGCCCCAGCATTTT. Translation gives CASSLTGQSNQPQHF. Drawing the rest from reference TRBV5-5 and TRBJ1-5, the complete variable domain is DAGVTQSPTHLIKTRGQQVTLRCSPISGHKSVSWYQQVLGQGPQFIFQYYEKEERGRGNFPDRFSARQFPNYSSELNVNALLLGDSALYLCASSLTGQSNQPQHFGDGTRLSIL.

This sequence joins TRBV30 and TRBJ2-7; possible D gene TRBD1, 5 bases. The CDR3 has 13 amino acids. Germline V CDR1 and CDR2: GTSNPN, SVGIG (reference sequence). V shed 4 bases and J shed 4 bases, with 14 bases lying between them. The CDR3 reads CAWNPGQPYEQYF. The CDR3 bases are TGTGCCTGGAACCCCGGACAACCGTACGAGCAGTACTTC. Drawing the rest from reference TRBV30 and TRBJ2-7, the complete variable domain is SQTIHQWPATLVQPVGSPLSLECTVEGTSNPNLYWYRQAAGRGLQLLFYSVGIGQISSEVPQNLSASRPQDRQFILSSKKLLLSDSGFYLCAWNPGQPYEQYFGPGTRLTVT.

CDR3 region: CASSFVQGNGYTF. CDR3 coding DNA: TGTGCCAGCAGCTTCGTACAGGGGAATGGCTACACCTTC. The chain uses TRBV7-9 and TRBJ1-2, with 7 positions matching TRBD1. Trimming cost V 3 bases and J 6 bases; bases outside gene matches: 4. Germline CDR1 reads SEHNR; CDR2 reads FQNEAQ (reference sequence). This CDR3 comprises 13 residues.

Here the CDR3 reads CATKTGGETEAFF. CDR3 DNA: TGTGCCACCAAGACAGGGGGAGAGACTGAAGCTTTCTTT. J is TRBJ1-1 and V is TRBV27, with TRBD1 matching 9 bases. V shed 10 bases and J 5 bases; nucleotides not matched to a gene: 8. CDR3 length: 13 amino acids. Looked up from germline, CDR1 is MNHEY and CDR2 is SMNVEV (reference sequence).

V and J are TRBV5-4 and TRBJ1-2; weak D call: TRBD1 (5 bases). CDR1 and CDR2 (germline): SGHNT, YYREEE (reference sequence). Deletions cut 4 bases from V and 5 bases from J, with 12 bases between. The CDR3 has 13 residues. The CDR3 DNA reads TGTGCCAGCAGCCCCGCGGGGCCGTATGGCTACACCTTC. Translation gives CASSPAGPYGYTF. Drawing the rest from reference TRBV5-4 and TRBJ1-2, the complete variable domain is ETGVTQSPTHLIKTRGQQVTLRCSSQSGHNTVSWYQQALGQGPQFIFQYYREEENGRGNFPPRFSGLQFPNYSSELNVNALELDDSALYLCASSPAGPYGYTFGSGTRLTVV.

The V gene is TRBV25-1, the J gene TRBJ1-3; D might be TRBD1 (6 bases). Trimming shortened V by 6 bases and J by 0 bases, and 9 bases separated the two germline ends. This CDR3 contains 14 residues. Germline-derived CDR1 and CDR2 are MGHDK and SYGVNS. CDR3 in amino acids: CASSLDSSGNTIYF. The CDR3 bases are TGTGCCAGCAGCCTGGACAGCTCTGGAAACACCATATATTTT.

The chain couples TRBV29-1 to TRBJ1-2, with TRBD1 matching 7 bases. Trimming cost V 4 bases and J 3 bases; bases outside gene matches: 11. The CDR3 consists of 15 residues. CDR1 and CDR2 (germline): SQVTM, ANQGSEA. The CDR3 bases are TGCAGCGTTGCCCTATGGGACAGACCCTACTATGGCTACACCTTC. Translating it yields CSVALWDRPYYGYTF.

The chain couples TRBV3-1 (or the pseudogene TRBV3-2) to TRBJ1-1; 8 nucleotides line up with TRBD1. This CDR3 contains 16 residues. V lost 0 bases, J lost 5 bases, and 8 bases stayed unmatched. Looked up from germline, CDR1 is LGHDT and CDR2 is YNNKEL (reference sequence). This chain's CDR3 is CASSQEGQGASTEAFF. Here the CDR3 DNA reads TGTGCCAGCAGCCAAGAAGGCCAGGGGGCTTCTACTGAAGCTTTCTTT.

The chain uses TRBV6-5 and TRBJ1-1, with 8 bases identical to TRBD1. Germline loops: CDR1 MNHEY, CDR2 SVGAGI. The CDR3 is 15 amino acids. V was pared by 7 bases and J by 4 bases, with 11 bases of the junction left unmatched. CDR3 in amino acids: CASKPRRQGFTEAFF. The DNA for the CDR3 is TGTGCCAGCAAACCCCGTCGACAGGGGTTCACTGAAGCTTTCTTT.

The chain has TRBV10-2 and TRBJ2-5; D is possibly TRBD2 (6 bases). The CDR3 contains 14 residues. V lost 8 bases to trimming and J lost 1 base, with 14 bases between them. Per germline, CDR1 WSHSY and CDR2 SAAADI. In DNA, the CDR3 is TGCGCCAGCGGCCTGGCGGGGACCCAAGAGACCCAGTACTTC. This codes for CASGLAGTQETQYF.

V and J are TRBV14 and TRBJ1-4; no reliable D call. The CDR3 contains 15 residues. Germline-derived CDR1 and CDR2 are SGHDN and FVKESK. V was cut by 0 bases and J by 7 bases, with 12 bases left in between. The CDR3 DNA is TGTGCCAGCAGCCAAGATGCGGGGAGTCGTGAAAAACTGTTTTTT. This translates into CASSQDAGSREKLFF.